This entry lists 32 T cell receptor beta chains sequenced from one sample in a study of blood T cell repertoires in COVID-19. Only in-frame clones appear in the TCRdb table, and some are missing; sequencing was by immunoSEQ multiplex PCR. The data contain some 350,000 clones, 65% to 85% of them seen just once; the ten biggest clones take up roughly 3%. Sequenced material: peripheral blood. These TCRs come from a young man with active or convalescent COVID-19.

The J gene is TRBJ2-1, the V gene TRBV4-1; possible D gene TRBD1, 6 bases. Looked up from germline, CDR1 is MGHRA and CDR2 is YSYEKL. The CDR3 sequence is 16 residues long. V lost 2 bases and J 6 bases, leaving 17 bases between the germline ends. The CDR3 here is CASSQPREQGRNEQFF. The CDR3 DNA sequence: TGCGCCAGCAGCCAACCACGAGAGCAGGGGCGCAATGAGCAGTTCTTC.

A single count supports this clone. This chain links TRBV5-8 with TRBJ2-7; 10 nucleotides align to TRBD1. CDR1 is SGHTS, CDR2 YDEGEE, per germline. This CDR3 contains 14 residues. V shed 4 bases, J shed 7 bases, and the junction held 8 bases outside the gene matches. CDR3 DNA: TGTGCCAGCAGCCAGGGACAGGGGATTCGGGAGCAGTACTTC. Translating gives CASSQGQGIREQYF.

This CDR3 reads CASSLAGPTGNTEAFF. CDR3 DNA sequence: TGCGCCAGCAGCTTGGCCGGGCCGACAGGGAACACTGAAGCTTTCTTT. The chain is built from TRBV5-1 and TRBJ1-1, with D maybe TRBD1 (6 bases). This CDR3 spans 16 amino acids. Trimming removed 0 bases from V and 1 base from J, with 13 bases in between. Germline V lookup: CDR1 SGHRS, CDR2 YFSETQ.

CDR3 in amino acids: CASSPRTGAGYEQYF. CDR3 bases: TGCGCCAGCAGCCCTAGGACAGGGGCGGGCTACGAGCAGTACTTC. The J gene is TRBJ2-7, the V gene TRBV5-1; the match to TRBD1 covers 9 bases. This CDR3 comprises 15 residues. CDR1 SGHRS and CDR2 YFSETQ come from the germline V gene. V lost 4 bases, J lost 3 bases, and 8 bases stayed unmatched. Supplemented by reference TRBV5-1 and TRBJ2-7, the full variable domain reads KAGVTQTPRYLIKTRGQQVTLSCSPISGHRSVSWYQQTPGQGLQFLFEYFSETQRNKGNFPGRFSGRQFSNSRSEMNVSTLELGDSALYLCASSPRTGAGYEQYFGPGTRLTVT.

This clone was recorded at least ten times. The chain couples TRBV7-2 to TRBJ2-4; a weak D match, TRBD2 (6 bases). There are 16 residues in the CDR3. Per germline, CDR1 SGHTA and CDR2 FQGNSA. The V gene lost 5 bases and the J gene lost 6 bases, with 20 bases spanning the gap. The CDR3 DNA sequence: TGTGCCAGCAGCCCTCGGATGGGGGGTTGGGGAAACATTCAGTACTTC. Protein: CASSPRMGGWGNIQYF.

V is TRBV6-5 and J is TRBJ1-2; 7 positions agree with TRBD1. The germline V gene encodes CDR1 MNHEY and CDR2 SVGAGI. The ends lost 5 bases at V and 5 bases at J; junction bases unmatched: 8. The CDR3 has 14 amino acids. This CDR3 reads CASSRRQGIYGYTF. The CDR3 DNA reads TGTGCCAGCAGTCGTCGACAGGGTATTTATGGCTACACCTTC.

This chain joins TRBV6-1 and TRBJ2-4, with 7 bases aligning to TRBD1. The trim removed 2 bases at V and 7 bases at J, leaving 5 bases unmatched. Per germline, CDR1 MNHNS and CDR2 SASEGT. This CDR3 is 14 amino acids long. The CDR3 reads CASSEPPDRNIQYF. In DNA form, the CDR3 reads TGTGCCAGCAGTGAACCCCCGGACAGGAACATTCAGTACTTC.

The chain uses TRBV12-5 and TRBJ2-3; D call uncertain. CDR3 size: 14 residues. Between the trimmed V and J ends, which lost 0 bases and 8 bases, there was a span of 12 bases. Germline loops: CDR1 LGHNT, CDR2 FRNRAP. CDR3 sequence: CASGLVPLSSTQYF. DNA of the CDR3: TGTGCTAGTGGTTTGGTACCACTAAGTTCTACGCAGTATTTT. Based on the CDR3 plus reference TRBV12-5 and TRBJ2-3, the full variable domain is DARVTQTPRHKVTEMGQEVTMRCQPILGHNTVFWYRQTMMQGLELLAYFRNRAPLDDSGMPKDRFSAEMPDATLATLKIQPSEPRDSAVYFCASGLVPLSSTQYFGPGTRLTVL.

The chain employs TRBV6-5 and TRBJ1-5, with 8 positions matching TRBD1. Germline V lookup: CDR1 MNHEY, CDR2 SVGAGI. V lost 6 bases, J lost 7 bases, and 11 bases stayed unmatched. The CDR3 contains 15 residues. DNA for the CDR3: TGTGCCAGCAGAGAGGACAGGGAAAAATGGCAGCCCCAGCATTTT. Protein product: CASREDREKWQPQHF.

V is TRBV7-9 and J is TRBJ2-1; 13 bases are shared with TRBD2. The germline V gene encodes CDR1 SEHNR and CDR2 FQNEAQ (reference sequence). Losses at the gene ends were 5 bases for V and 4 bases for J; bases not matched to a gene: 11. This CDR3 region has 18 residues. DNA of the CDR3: TGTGCCAGCAGCCGGCCCTCGGGGGGACTAGCGGGGTACAATGAGCAGTTCTTC. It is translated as CASSRPSGGLAGYNEQFF.

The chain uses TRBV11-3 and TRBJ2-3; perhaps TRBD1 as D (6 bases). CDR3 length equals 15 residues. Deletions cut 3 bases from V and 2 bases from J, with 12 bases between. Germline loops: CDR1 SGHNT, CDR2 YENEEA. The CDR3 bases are TGTGCCAGCAGCTTCTTTAGGGGACACACAGATACGCAGTATTTT. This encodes CASSFFRGHTDTQYF. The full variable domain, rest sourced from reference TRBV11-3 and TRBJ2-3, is EAGVVQSPRYKIIEKKQPVAFWCNPISGHNTLYWYLQNLGQGPELLIRYENEEAVDDSQLPKDRFSAERLKGVDSTLKIQPAELGDSAVYLCASSFFRGHTDTQYFGPGTRLTVL.

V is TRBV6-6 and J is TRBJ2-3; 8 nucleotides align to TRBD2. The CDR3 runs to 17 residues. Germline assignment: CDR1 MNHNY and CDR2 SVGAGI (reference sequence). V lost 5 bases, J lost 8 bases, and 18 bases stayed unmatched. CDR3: CASSPRLRGATPGTQYF. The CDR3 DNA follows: TGTGCCAGCAGTCCCCGGCTGCGGGGGGCTACACCGGGTACGCAGTATTTT.

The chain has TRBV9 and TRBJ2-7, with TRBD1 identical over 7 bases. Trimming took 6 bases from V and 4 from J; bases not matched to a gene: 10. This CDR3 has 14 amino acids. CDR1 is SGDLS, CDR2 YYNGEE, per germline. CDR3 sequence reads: CASTPGDRKYEQYF. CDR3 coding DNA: TGTGCCAGCACCCCTGGGGACAGAAAGTACGAGCAGTACTTC. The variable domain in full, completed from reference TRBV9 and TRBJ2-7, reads DSGVTQTPKHLITATGQRVTLRCSPRSGDLSVYWYQQSLDQGLQFLIQYYNGEERAKGNILERFSAQQFPDLHSELNLSSLELGDSALYFCASTPGDRKYEQYFGPGTRLTVT.

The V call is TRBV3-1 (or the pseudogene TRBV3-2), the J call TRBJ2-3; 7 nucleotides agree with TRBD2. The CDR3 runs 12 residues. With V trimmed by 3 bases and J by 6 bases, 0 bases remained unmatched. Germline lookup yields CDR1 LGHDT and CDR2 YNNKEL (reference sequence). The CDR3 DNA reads TGTGCCAGCAGCCACGGGGGGGATACGCAGTATTTT. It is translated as CASSHGGDTQYF.

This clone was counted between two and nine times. The CDR3 loop reads CASSLAVSNYGYTF. CDR3 sequence (DNA): TGTGCCAGCAGCTTAGCCGTTTCTAACTATGGCTACACCTTC. The V call is TRBV7-9, the J call TRBJ1-2; D uncertain. The V end lost 0 bases, the J end lost 0 bases, and 5 bases lay between the germline ends. CDR3 length: 14 amino acids. Germline CDR1 SEHNR, CDR2 FQNEAQ (reference sequence). Combining the CDR3 with reference TRBV7-9 and TRBJ1-2 gives the whole variable domain DTGVSQNPRHKITKRGQNVTFRCDPISEHNRLYWYRQTLGQGPEFLTYFQNEAQLEKSRLLSDRFSAERPKGSFSTLEIQRTEQGDSAMYLCASSLAVSNYGYTFGSGTRLTVV.

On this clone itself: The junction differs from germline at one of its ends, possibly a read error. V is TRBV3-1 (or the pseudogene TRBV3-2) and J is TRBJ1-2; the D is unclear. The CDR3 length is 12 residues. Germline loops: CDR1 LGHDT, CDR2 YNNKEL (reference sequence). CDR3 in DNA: TGTGCCAGCAGCCAAATTCCCTATGTCTACACCTTC. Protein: CASSQIPYVYTF.

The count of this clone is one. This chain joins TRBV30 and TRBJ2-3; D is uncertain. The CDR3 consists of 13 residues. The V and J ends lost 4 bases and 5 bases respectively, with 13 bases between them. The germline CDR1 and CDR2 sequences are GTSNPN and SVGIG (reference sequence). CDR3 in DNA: TGTGCCTGGAATACGAATGGCAAAGATACGCAGTATTTT. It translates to CAWNTNGKDTQYF.

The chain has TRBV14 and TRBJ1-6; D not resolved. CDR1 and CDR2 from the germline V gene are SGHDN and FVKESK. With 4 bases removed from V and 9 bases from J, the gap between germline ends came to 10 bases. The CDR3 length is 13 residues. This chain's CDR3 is CASSPRISSPLHF. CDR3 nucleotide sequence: TGTGCCAGCAGCCCCCGAATCAGTTCACCCCTCCACTTT.

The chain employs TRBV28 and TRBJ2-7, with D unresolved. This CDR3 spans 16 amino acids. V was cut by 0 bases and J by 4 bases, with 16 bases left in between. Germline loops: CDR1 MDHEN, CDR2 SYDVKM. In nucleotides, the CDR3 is TGTGCCAGCAGTTTATGGCTAAAAGGCCAGACTTACGAGCAGTACTTC. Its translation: CASSLWLKGQTYEQYF.

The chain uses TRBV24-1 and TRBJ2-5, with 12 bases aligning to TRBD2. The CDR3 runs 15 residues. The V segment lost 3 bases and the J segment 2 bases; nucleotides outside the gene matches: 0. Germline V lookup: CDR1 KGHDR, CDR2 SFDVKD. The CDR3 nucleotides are TGTGCCACCAGTGATGGACTAGCGGGACAAGAGACCCAGTACTTC. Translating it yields CATSDGLAGQETQYF.

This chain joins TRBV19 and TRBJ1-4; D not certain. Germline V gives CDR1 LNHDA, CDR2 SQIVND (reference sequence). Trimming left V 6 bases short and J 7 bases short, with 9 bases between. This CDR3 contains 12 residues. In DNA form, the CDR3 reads TGTGCCAGTAGCTGGACTGGTGAAAAACTGTTTTTT. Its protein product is CASSWTGEKLFF.

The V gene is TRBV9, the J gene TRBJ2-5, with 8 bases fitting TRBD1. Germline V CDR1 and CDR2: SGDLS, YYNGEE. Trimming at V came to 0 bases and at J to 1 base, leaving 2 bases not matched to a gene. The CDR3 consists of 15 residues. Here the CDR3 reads CASSVDGTGQETQYF. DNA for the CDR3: TGTGCCAGCAGCGTAGATGGGACAGGCCAAGAGACCCAGTACTTC.

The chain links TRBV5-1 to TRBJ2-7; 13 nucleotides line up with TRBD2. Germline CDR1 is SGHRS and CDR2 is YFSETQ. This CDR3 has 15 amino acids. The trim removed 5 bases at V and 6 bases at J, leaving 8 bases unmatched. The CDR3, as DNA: TGCGCCAGCAGACTAGCGGGAGGGCCCGGGGCCGAGCAGTACTTC. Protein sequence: CASRLAGGPGAEQYF.

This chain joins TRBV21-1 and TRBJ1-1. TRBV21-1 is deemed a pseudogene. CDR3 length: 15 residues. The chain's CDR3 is CASSLTRGENTEAFF. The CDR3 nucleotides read TGTGCCAGCAGCTTGACGCGGGGAGAAAACACTGAAGCTTTCTTT.

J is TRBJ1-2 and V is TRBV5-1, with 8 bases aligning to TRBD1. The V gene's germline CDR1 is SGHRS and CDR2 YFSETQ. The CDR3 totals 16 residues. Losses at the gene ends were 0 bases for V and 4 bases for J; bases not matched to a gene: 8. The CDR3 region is CASSLEGQVDLYGYTF. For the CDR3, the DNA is TGCGCCAGCAGCTTGGAGGGACAGGTTGACCTCTATGGCTACACCTTC.

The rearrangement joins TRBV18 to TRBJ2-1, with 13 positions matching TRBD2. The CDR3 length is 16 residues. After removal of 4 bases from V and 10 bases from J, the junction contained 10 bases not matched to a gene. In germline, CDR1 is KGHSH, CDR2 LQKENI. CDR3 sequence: CASSQPGLAGSGEQFF. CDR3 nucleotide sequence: TGTGCCAGCTCACAGCCGGGACTAGCGGGATCGGGGGAGCAGTTCTTC.

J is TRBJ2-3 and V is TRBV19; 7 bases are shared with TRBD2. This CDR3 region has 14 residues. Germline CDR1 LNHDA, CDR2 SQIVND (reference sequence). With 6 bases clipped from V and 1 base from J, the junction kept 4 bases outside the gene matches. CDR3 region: CASRLAARTDTQYF. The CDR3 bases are TGTGCCAGTAGGCTAGCGGCTCGCACAGATACGCAGTATTTT.

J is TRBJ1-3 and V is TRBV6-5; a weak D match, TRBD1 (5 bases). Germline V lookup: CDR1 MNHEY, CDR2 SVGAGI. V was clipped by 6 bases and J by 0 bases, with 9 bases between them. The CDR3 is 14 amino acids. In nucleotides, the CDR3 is TGTGCCAGCAGAGGACACCGCTCTGGAAACACCATATATTTT. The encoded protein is CASRGHRSGNTIYF.

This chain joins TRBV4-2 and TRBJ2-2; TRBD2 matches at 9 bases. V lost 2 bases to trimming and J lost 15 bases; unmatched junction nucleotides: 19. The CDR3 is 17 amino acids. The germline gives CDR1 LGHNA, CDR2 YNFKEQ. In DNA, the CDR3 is TGTGCCAGCAGCCAACCAATAGCGGGAGCCCCATCCAAATGGATGTTTTTT. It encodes CASSQPIAGAPSKWMFF.

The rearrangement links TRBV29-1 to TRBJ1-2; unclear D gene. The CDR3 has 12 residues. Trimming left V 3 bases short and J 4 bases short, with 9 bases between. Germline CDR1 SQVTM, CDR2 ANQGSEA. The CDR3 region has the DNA TGCAGCGTTGACAGGCAGAGCTATGGCTACACCTTC. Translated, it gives CSVDRQSYGYTF.

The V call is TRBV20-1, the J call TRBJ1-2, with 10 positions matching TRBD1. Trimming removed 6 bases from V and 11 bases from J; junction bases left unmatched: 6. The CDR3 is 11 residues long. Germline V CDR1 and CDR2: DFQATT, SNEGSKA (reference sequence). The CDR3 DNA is TGCAGTGCCCAGCGGGACAGGGGATACACCTTC. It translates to CSAQRDRGYTF.

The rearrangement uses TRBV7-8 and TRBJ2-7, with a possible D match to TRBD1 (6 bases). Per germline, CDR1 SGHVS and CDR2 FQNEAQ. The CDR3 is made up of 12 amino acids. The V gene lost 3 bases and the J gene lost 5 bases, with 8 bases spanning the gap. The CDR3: CASSFYRDEQYF. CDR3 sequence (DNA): TGTGCCAGCAGCTTTTACAGGGACGAGCAGTACTTC.